One and the same sample provided the 5 T cell receptor beta chains below, sequenced in a study of cytomegalovirus exposure and HLA in healthy donors (dated by TCRdb to about 2017). The library was generated by the immunoSEQ multiplex PCR assay. A mixture of 60 forward primers for TCR Vbeta segments and 13 reverse primers for TCR Jbeta segments was used in the multiplex PCR. TCRdb carries this immuneACCESS record with in-frame sequences only. Its versions omit some clonotypes, under half of them owing to an unresolved V gene in the studies checked, with the rest unexplained. The table kept for this sample lists 65,000 to 80,000 clones. Around 7.5% of the sample goes to the ten largest clones. The source material was PBMCs. The origin of the receptors is a female donor in good health and CMV-seropositive.

The CDR3 loop reads CATSRDYAGIGGYTF. The CDR3 DNA follows: TGTGCCACCAGCAGAGATTATGCAGGGATAGGGGGCTACACCTTC. The V and J genes are TRBV15 and TRBJ1-2, with D possibly TRBD1 on 5 matching bases. The CDR3 sequence is 15 residues long. With 0 bases removed from V and 8 bases from J, the gap between germline ends came to 16 bases. CDR1 is LNHNV, CDR2 YYDKDF, per germline (reference sequence).

The CDR3 bases are TGCAGTGCTAGAGATCTAAACGAGCAGTACTTC. Translation: CSARDLNEQYF. The chain is built from TRBV20-1 and TRBJ2-7; D call uncertain. Trimming shortened V by 0 bases and J by 5 bases, and 5 bases separated the two germline ends. Germline V gene lookup returns CDR1 DFQATT and CDR2 SNEGSKA (reference sequence). This CDR3 is 11 amino acids long.

The V gene is TRBV4-3, the J gene TRBJ2-3; 12 bases agree with TRBD2. Germline V lookup: CDR1 LGHNA, CDR2 YSLEER. V dropped 3 bases and J dropped 3; count of bases not matched to a gene: 1. This CDR3 region has 15 residues. DNA for the CDR3: TGCGCCAGCAGCCAGACTAGCGGGAGAACAGATACGCAGTATTTT. Translation gives CASSQTSGRTDTQYF.

The chain recombines TRBV13 with TRBJ2-1, with D uncertain. The CDR3 covers 16 residues. Between the trimmed V and J ends, which lost 3 bases and 10 bases, there was a span of 22 bases. The germline CDR1 and CDR2 sequences are PRHDT and FYEKMQ (reference sequence). In DNA, the CDR3 is TGTGCCAGCAGCTTGGTACAAGGCCCAGAGGTCGGGGAGCAGTTCTTC. Translated, it gives CASSLVQGPEVGEQFF.

The V call is TRBV6-1, the J call TRBJ2-5, with 13 bases fitting TRBD2. Trimming cost V 7 bases and J 4 bases; bases outside gene matches: 6. The CDR3 totals 15 residues. Germline V gene sequence: CDR1 MNHNS, CDR2 SASEGT. The CDR3 region has the DNA TGTGCCAGCATTCGACTAGCGGGAGGATTAGAGACCCAGTACTTC. Amino acids: CASIRLAGGLETQYF.